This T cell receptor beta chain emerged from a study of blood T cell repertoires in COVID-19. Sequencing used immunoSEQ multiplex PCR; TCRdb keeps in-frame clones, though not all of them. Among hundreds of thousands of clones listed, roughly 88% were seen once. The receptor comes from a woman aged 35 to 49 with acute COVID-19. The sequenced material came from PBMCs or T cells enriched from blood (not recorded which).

The CDR3 DNA reads as TGTGCCAGCAGCGTAGGAGCGGACTCCTACAATGAGCAGTTCTTC. Translation: CASSVGADSYNEQFF. The V gene is TRBV9, the J gene TRBJ2-1; tentatively, D is TRBD2 (5 bases). V dropped 0 bases and J dropped 0 bases, with 7 bases sitting between them. This CDR3 comprises 15 residues. Germline loops: CDR1 SGDLS, CDR2 YYNGEE.